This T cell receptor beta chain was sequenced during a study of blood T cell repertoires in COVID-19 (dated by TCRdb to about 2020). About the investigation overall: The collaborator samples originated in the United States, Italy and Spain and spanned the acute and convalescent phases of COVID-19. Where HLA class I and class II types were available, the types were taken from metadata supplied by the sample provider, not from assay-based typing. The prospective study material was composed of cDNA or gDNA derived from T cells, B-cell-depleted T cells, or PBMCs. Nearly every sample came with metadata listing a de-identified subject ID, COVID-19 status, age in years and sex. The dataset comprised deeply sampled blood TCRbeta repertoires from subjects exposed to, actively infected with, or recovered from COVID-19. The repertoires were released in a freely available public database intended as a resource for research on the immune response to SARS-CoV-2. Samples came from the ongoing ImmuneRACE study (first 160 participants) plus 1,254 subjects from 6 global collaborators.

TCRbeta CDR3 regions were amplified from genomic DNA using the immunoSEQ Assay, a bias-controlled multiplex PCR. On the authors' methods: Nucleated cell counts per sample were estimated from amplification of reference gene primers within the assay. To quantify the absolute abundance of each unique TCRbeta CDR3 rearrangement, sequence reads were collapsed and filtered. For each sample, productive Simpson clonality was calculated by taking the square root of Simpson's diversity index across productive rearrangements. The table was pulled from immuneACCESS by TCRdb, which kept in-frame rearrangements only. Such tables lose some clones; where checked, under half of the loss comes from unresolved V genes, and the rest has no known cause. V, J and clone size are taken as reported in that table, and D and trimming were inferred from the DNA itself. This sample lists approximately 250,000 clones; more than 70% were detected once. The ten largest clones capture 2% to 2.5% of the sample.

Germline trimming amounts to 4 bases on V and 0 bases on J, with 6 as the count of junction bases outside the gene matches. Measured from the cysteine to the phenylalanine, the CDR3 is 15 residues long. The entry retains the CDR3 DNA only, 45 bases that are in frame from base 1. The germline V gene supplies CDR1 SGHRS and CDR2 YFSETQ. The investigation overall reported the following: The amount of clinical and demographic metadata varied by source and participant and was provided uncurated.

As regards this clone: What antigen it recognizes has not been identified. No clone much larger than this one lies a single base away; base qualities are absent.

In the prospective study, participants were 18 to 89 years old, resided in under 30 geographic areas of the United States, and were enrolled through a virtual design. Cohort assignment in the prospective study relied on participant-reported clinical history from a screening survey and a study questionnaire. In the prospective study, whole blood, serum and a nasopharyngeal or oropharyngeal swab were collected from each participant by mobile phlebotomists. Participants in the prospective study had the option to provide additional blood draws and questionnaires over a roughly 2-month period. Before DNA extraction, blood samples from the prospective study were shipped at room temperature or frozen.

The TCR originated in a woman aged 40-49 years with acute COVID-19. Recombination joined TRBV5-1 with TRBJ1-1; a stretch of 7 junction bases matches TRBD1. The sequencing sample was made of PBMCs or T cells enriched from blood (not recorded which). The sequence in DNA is TGCGCCAGCAGCCCCCTGGACAGGCTGAACACTGAAGCTTTCTTT. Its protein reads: CASSPLDRLNTEAFF.